This T cell receptor beta chain was captured by sequencing in a study of T cell repertoires and HLA-DP antigens. Study-level information: DNA input averaged about 220 ng in sorted CD137+CD4+ and around 1,200 ng in pre-culture CD4+.

From germline, CDR1 is SEHNR and CDR2 FQNEAQ (reference sequence). Trimming cost V 2 bases and J 0 bases, with 11 bases left between them. The CDR3 is 16 amino acids. General study points: Average cumulative frequency of previously undetected clones was 36.3% against one allele and less than 55% against the other.

Points on this clone: Its target is unknown.

Primers targeted 54 TRBV and 13 TRBJ segments. Pre-culture CD4+ samples were sequenced deeply, targeting 200,000 T cell genomes. Produced via immunoSEQ multiplex PCR; TCRdb's table is partial and in-frame only. The table lists some 110,000 clones, 80% to 95% of them singletons. This TCR derives from a woman aged 18-29 years in good health and CMV-seronegative. The sequencing sample was made of CD4+ T cells from PBMCs. The chain couples TRBV7-9 to TRBJ1-3; no clear D gene. The CDR3 here is CASSLPGLSSGNTIYF. The DNA for the CDR3 is TGTGCCAGCAGCTTACCGGGCCTAAGCTCTGGAAACACCATATATTTT.